The subject of this entry is one TCR beta chain. The source of the sample is a study of T cell changes during pregnancy in multiple sclerosis. The CDR3 is made up of 15 amino acids. In germline, CDR1 is SGHRS, CDR2 YFSETQ. V trimming: 3 bases; J trimming: 5 bases; junction bases outside the gene matches: 10. Only in-frame clones appear in the TCRdb table, and some are missing; sequencing was by immunoSEQ multiplex PCR. The sample has some 28,000 clones; roughly nine tenths are singletons. This chain links TRBV5-1 with TRBJ1-1, with 7 bases identical to TRBD1. The sample consisted of CD4+ T cells from peripheral blood mononuclear cells, taken in the first trimester of pregnancy. The sequence was collected from a female donor with multiple sclerosis, enrolled in a pregnancy study. CDR3 sequence reads: CASSWNGQAGTEAFF. CDR3 coding DNA: TGCGCCAGCAGCTGGAACGGACAGGCGGGAACTGAAGCTTTCTTT.